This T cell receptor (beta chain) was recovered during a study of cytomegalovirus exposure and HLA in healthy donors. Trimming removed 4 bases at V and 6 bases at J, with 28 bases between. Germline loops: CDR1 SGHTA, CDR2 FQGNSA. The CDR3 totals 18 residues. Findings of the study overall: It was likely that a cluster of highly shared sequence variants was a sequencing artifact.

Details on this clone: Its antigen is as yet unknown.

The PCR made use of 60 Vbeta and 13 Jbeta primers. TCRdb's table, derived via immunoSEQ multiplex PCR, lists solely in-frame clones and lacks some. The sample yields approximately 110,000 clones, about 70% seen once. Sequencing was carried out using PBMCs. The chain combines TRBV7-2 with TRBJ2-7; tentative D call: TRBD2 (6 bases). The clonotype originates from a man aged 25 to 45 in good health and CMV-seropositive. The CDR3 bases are TGTGCCAGCAGCTCGGCCTCCCTTGCGGGGTCCGTCCACCGCGAGCAGTACTTC. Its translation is CASSSASLAGSVHREQYF.